This T cell receptor (beta chain) was identified in a study of primary melanoma T cells and metastatic recurrence. Across the study: Samples were primary melanomas of stage T2 to T4.

To note about this clone: As yet, its antigen is unknown.

Trimming at V came to 1 base and at J to 5 bases, leaving 3 bases not matched to a gene. From germline, CDR1 is LNHNV and CDR2 YYDKDF (reference sequence). The length of the CDR3 is 14 residues. Only in-frame clones appear in the TCRdb table, and some are missing; sequencing was by immunoSEQ multiplex PCR. The sample has some 3,100 clones; approximately 78% are singletons. Whole-study results and caveats: T-cell fraction reportedly outperformed other histopathological variables added to thickness. The tumor T-cell fraction reportedly predicted progression-free survival independently of thickness, ulceration, mitotic rate and age.

Sequencing was performed on melanoma tumor tissue. J is TRBJ1-2 and V is TRBV15; TRBD1 aligns across 8 bases. This clonotype originated in a human donor with melanoma. DNA of the CDR3: TGTGCCACCAGCAGAGGGACAGGGTTTTATGGCTACACCTTC. This translates into CATSRGTGFYGYTF.